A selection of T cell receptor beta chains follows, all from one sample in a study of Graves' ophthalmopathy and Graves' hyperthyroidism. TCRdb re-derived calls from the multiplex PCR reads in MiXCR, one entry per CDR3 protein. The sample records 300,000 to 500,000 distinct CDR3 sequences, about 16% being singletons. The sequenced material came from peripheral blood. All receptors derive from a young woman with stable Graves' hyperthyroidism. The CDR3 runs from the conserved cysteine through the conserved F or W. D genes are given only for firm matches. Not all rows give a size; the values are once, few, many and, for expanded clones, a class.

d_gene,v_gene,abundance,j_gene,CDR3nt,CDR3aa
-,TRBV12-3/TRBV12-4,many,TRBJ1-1,TGTGCCAGCCGCCCCAACATCAGGGTCACTGAAGCTTTCTTT,CASRPNIRVTEAFF
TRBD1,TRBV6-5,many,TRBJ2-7,TGTGCCAGCATCAGGGGGTCTGATTACGAGCAGTACTTC,CASIRGSDYEQYF
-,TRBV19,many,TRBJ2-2,TGTGCCAGTAGAACTGCGGGACGGCCTTTCTCCGGGGAGCTGTTTTTT,CASRTAGRPFSGELFF
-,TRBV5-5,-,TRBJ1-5,TGTGCCAGCAGCTCAGTGTTGGCAGGGGTTCAGCCCCAGCATTTT,CASSSVLAGVQPQHF
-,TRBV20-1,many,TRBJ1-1,TGCAGTGCCCCACAGGCGGGGACTGAAGCTTTCTTT,CSAPQAGTEAFF
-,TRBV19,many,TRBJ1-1,TGTGCCAGTAGTATAGACCGGGATGGGAACACTGAAGCTTTCTTT,CASSIDRDGNTEAFF
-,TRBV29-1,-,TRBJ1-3,TGCAGCGTTGAGGAGGGAGACACCATATATTTT,CSVEEGDTIYF
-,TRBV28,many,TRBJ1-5,TGTGCCAGCAGTTCCCAGCCCCCCGGACAGATGGGATTT,CASSSQPPGQMGF
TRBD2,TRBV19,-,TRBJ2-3,TGTGCCAGTAGTATAGGGGGACTAGCGGGCACAGATACGCAGTATTTT,CASSIGGLAGTDTQYF
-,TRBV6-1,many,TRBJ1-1,TGTGCCAGCAGTGAAGCGCGGCAGGGGAGCCCTGAAGCTTTCTTT,CASSEARQGSPEAFF
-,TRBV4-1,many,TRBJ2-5,TGCGCCAGCAGCCAAGATGGGGCCAGGGAAGAGACCCAGTACTTC,CASSQDGAREETQYF
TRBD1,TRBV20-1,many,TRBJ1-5,TGCAGTGCCAACGACAGGGCGGGCCAGCCCCAGCATTTT,CSANDRAGQPQHF
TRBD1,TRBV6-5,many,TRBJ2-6,TGTGCCAGCACCGGGACAGGGGGCTCTGGGGCCAACGTCCTGACTTTC,CASTGTGGSGANVLTF
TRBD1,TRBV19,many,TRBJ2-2,TGTGCCAGTAGTATCCAGGGGGCGGGCGGGGAGCTGTTTTTT,CASSIQGAGGELFF
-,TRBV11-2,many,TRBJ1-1,TGTGCCAGCAGCCGACAGGCGGGGACTGAAGCTTTCTTT,CASSRQAGTEAFF
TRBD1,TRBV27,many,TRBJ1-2,TGTGCCAGTTCTACCGGGACAGGAGCCCCCTATGGCTACACCTTC,CASSTGTGAPYGYTF
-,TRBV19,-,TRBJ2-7,TGTGCCAGTAGTCGGACAGCAACCATCTCCTACGAGCAGTACTTC,CASSRTATISYEQYF
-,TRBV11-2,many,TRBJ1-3,TGTGCCAGCAGCTTAGTCGGTTTGAGAAACACCATATATTTT,CASSLVGLRNTIYF
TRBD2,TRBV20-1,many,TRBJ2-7,TGCAGTACTCTAGGGGCGGGACTATACGAGCAGTACTTC,CSTLGAGLYEQYF
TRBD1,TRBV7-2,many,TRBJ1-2,TGTGCCAGCAATCCTATGGACAGGGACGTTTATGGCTACACCTTC,CASNPMDRDVYGYTF
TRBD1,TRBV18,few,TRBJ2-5,TGTGCCAGCTCACCACCCGGAGGAGCCCGGACAGGGACCTCCCAGTACTTC,CASSPPGGARTGTSQYF
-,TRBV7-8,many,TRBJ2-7,TGTGCCAGCAGCTTAAGACCTGCCTACGAGCAGTACTTC,CASSLRPAYEQYF
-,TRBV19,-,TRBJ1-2,TGTGCCAGTAGTATAAGCCCACAGGCCAACTATGGCTACACCTTC,CASSISPQANYGYTF
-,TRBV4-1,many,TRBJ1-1,TGCGCCAGCAGCCAAGATCGTGAAGCTTTCTTT,CASSQDREAFF
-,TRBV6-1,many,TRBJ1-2,TGTGCCAGCAGTGAATCGCGGACCATGGCTAACTATGGCTACACCTTC,CASSESRTMANYGYTF
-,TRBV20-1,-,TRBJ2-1,TGCAGTGCGAAAGAACCGGGCCAGGTCACCAATGAGCAGTTCTTC,CSAKEPGQVTNEQFF
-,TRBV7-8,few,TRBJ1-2,TGTGCCTCCACCACATCTCCGGGACAAGCCTATGGCTACACCTTC,CASTTSPGQAYGYTF
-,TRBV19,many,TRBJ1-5,TGTGCCAGTAGTATTGTCAGGGTTTCTCAGCCCCAGCATTTT,CASSIVRVSQPQHF
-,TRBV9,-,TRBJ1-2,TGTGCCAGCAGCCTCCAGGGAGGGTCTTTACGGGGCTACACCTTC,CASSLQGGSLRGYTF
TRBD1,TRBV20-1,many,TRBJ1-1,TGCAGTGCTAGAGATGCCGGGACAGGTATGAACACTGAAGCTTTCTTT,CSARDAGTGMNTEAFF
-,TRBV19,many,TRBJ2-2,TGTGCCACTACGGGACACCTCACCGGGGAGCTGTTTTTT,CATTGHLTGELFF
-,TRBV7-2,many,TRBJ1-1,TGTGCCAGCAGCCAGACCCCAGGCTGGGGAACTGAAGCTTTCTTT,CASSQTPGWGTEAFF
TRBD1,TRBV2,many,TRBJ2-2,TGTGCCAGCAGGAGGGGACAGTTCACCGGGGAGCTGTTTTTT,CASRRGQFTGELFF
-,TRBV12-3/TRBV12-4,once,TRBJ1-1,TGTGCCAGCAGTATGACACGGGGGGCGGGCACTGAAGCTTTCTTT,CASSMTRGAGTEAFF
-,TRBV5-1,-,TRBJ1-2,TGCGCCAGCAGCTTGGGCAGGGGAGCCTATGGCTACACCTTC,CASSLGRGAYGYTF
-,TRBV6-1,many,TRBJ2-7,TGTGCCAGCAGTCGGGACAAGCGGCAGTACTTC,CASSRDKRQYF
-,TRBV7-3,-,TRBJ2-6,TGTGCCAGCAGCTCCTCCAGGACTCCCCTCTCTGGGGCCAACGTCCTGACTTTC,CASSSSRTPLSGANVLTF
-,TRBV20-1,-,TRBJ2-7,TGCAGTGCTAGAGGTGCGGGACCCGAGCAGTACTTC,CSARGAGPEQYF
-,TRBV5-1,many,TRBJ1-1,TGCGCCAGCAGCTTGGACAGCATGAACACTGAAGCTTTCTTT,CASSLDSMNTEAFF
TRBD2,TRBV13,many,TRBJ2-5,TGTGCCAGCAGCCTCCCACGTACTAGCGGCCAAGAGACCCAGTACTTC,CASSLPRTSGQETQYF